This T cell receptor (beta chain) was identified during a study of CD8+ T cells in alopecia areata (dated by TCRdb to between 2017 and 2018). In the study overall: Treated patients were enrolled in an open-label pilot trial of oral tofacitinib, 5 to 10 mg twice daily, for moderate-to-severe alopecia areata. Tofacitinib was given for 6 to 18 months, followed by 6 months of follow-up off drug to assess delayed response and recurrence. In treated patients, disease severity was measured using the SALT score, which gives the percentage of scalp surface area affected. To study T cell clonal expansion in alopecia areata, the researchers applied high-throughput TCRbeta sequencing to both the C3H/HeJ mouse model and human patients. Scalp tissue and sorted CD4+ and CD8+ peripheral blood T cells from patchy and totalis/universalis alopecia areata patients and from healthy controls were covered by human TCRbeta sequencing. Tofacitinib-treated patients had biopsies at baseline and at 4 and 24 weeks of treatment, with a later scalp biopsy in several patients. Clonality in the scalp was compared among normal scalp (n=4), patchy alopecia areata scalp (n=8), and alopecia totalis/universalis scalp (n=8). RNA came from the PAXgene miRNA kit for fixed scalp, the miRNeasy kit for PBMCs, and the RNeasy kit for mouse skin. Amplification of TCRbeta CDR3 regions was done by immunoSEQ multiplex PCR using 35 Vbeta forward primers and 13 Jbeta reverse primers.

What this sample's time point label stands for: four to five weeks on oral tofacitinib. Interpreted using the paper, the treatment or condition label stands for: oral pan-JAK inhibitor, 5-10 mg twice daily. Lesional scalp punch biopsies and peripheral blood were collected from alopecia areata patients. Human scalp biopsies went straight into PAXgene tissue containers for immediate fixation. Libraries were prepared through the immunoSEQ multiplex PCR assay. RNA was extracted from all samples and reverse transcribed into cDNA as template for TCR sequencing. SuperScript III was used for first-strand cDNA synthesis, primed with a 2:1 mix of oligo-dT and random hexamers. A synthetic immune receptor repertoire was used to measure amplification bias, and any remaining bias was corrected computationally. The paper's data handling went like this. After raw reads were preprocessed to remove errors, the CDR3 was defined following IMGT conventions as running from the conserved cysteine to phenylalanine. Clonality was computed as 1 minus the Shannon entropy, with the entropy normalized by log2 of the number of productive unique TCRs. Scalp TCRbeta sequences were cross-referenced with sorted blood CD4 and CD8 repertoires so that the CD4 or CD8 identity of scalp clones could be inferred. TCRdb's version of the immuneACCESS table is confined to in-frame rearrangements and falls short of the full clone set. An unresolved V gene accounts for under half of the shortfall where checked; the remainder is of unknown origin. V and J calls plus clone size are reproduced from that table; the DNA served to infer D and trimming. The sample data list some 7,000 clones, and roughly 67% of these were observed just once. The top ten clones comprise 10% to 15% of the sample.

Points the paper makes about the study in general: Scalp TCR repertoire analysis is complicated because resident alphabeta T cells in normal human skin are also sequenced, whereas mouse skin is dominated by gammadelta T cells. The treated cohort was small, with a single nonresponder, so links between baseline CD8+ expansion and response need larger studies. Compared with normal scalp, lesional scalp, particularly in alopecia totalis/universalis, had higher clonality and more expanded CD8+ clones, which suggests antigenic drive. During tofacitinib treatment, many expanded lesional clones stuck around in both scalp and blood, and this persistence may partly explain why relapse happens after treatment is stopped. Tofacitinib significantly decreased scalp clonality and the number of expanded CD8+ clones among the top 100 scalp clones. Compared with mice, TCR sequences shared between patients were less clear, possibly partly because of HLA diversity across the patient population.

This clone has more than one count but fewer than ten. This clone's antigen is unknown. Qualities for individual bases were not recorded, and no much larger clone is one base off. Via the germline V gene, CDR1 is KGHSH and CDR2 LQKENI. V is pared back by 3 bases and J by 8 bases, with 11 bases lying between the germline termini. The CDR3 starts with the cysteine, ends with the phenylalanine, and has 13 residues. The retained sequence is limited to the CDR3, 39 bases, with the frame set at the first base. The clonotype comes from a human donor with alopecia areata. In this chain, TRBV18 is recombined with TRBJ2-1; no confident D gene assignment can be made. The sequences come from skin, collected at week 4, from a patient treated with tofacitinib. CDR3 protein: CASSPGFGDEQFF. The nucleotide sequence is TGTGCCAGCTCACCGGGGTTCGGAGATGAGCAGTTCTTC.